The text below deals with one T cell receptor (beta chain). Its target is unknown. The data originate from a study of T cells in localized non-small cell lung cancer. Using immunoSEQ multiplex PCR, the repertoire was profiled, and TCRdb retains in-frame clones only, with some absent. There are 8,500 to 13,000 clones in the sample; 70% to 80% occur only once, and 30% to 35% lies in the top ten. General study results and limits: Elevated blood T cell density was associated with longer overall survival. Across samples, adjacent lung featured a median approximately 56 of the top 100 tumor clones. Only one tumor region was sequenced, so heterogeneity remains possible. In uninvolved adjacent lung, T cell clonality reached its highest value, exceeding tumor.

CDR1 is SGHNT and CDR2 is YYREEE in the germline V gene (reference sequence). The CDR3 has 17 residues. V lost 5 bases and J 1 base, leaving 16 bases between the germline ends. The TCR originated in a male donor at least 60 years old with stage I lung adenocarcinoma. The source material was peripheral blood, sampled before any cancer treatment. V and J are TRBV5-4 and TRBJ1-6; D possibly corresponds to TRBD1 (5 bases). The chain's CDR3 is CASSRGRVRSYNSPLHF. The CDR3, as DNA: TGTGCCAGCAGTCGGGGCCGGGTAAGATCCTATAATTCACCCCTCCACTTT.